This T cell receptor beta chain was obtained from a study of blood T cells in healthy people across ages. Study-level findings and limits: Without sorted subsets, naive and antigen-experienced compartments could not be conclusively compared. Strong correlation existed between TCR beta diversity and naive T cell percentage.

The authors ran a second PCR of roughly 7 to 11 cycles using a sample-barcoded 5' primer and a J-beta primer mix. Each CDR3 protein gets one entry after TCRdb re-called the 5' RACE reads with MiXCR. The repertoire has 720,000 or so distinct CDR3 sequences, approximately 40% of them found once; the top ten carry 30%. Donors ranged from about 6 to 90 years old and were healthy Caucasians in Russia. Isolation per sample recovered at least 7 million PBMCs. The CDR3 runs to 14 residues. Trimming took off 6 bases at V and 7 bases at J, with 19 bases between the two ends. Germline CDR1 MDHEN, CDR2 SYDVKM. A word on this clonotype: Its antigen is not identified. Being one base from a much bigger clone, this may be a read error.

This chain joins TRBV28 and TRBJ2-7; D gene unclear. Sequences were obtained from blood. This TCR derives from a man older than 75 in good health. The CDR3, as DNA: TGTGCCAGCAGCTCCTTAGTGGGTGAGGATGAGCAGTACTTC. Translated: CASSSLVGEDEQYF.